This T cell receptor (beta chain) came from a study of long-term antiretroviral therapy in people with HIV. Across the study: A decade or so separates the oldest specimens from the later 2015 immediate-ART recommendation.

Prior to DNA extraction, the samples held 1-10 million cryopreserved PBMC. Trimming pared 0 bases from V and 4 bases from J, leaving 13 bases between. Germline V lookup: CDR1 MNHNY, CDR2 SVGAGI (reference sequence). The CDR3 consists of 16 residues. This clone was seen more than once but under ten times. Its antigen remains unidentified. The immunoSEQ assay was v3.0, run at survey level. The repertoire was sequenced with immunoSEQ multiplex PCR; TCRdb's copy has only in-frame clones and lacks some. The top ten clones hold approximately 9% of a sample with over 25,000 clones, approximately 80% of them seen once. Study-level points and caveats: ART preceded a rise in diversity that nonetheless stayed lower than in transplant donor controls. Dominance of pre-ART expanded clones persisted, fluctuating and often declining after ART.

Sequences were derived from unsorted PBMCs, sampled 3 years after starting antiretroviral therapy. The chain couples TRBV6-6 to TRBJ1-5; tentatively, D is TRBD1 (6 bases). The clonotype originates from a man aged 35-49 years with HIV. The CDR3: CASSYSEQGSNQPQHF. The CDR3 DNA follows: TGTGCCAGCAGTTACTCCGAACAGGGAAGTAATCAGCCCCAGCATTTT.